These T cell receptor beta chains were read from a single sample in a study of cytomegalovirus exposure and HLA in healthy donors. Assay: immunoSEQ multiplex PCR; the TCRdb copy retains only in-frame clones and omits some. In the table there are more than 85,000 clones, 65% to 85% of which are singletons. Material: PBMCs. The receptors come from a man aged 25-45 years in good health and CMV-seropositive. The CDR3 runs from the conserved cysteine through the conserved F or W. Each record gives: J gene, D gene, clone size, V gene, CDR3 protein, CDR3 DNA. The D gene is left open where the match is weak. Size is stated for part of the rows, as once, few or many counts, or as a class when the clone is expanded.

TRBJ1-2 | TRBD1 | few | TRBV7-2 | CASSLTGDYGYTF | TGTGCCAGCAGCTTGACAGGGGACTATGGCTACACCTTC
TRBJ2-7 | TRBD2 | NA | TRBV29-1 | CSVEDWRESSYEQYF | TGCAGCGTTGAAGATTGGCGGGAGAGCTCCTACGAGCAGTACTTC
TRBJ2-1 | NA | NA | TRBV7-2 | CASSLARVDEQFF | TGTGCCAGCAGCTTAGCCCGGGTGGATGAGCAGTTCTTC
TRBJ1-4 | NA | NA | TRBV2 | CASNRGFNEKLFF | TGTGCCAGCAACCGGGGTTTTAATGAAAAACTGTTTTTT
TRBJ1-2 | NA | NA | TRBV4-1 | CASGLDPRDKNYGYTF | TGCGCCAGCGGGTTAGATCCTCGGGACAAGAACTATGGCTACACCTTC
TRBJ2-2 | NA | NA | TRBV25-1 | CASSEYFGGGTGELFF | TGTGCCAGCAGTGAATATTTTGGGGGAGGAACCGGGGAGCTGTTTTTT
TRBJ1-1 | TRBD1 | NA | TRBV10-3 | CAISVLPGGKGTEAFF | TGTGCCATCAGTGTTTTGCCAGGGGGAAAGGGCACTGAAGCTTTCTTT
TRBJ2-2 | NA | once | TRBV7-2 | CASSLPPANTGELFF | TGTGCCAGCAGCTTACCCCCAGCGAACACCGGGGAGCTGTTTTTT
TRBJ2-5 | NA | NA | TRBV25-1 | CASGRETQYF | TGTGCCAGCGGTCGGGAGACCCAGTACTTC
TRBJ1-2 | NA | NA | TRBV19 | CASSTPGRDYGYTF | TGTGCCAGTAGTACCCCGGGCAGGGACTATGGCTACACCTTC
TRBJ2-3 | TRBD2 | NA | TRBV7-9 | CASSGTSGGTDTQYF | TGTGCCAGCAGCGGGACTAGCGGGGGAACAGATACGCAGTATTTT
TRBJ1-1 | NA | NA | TRBV7-9 | CASSPGPGRNTEAFF | TGTGCCAGCAGCCCCGGGCCAGGGCGTAACACTGAAGCTTTCTTT
TRBJ1-2 | NA | NA | TRBV19 | CASSPAGGNTYGYTF | TGTGCCAGTAGTCCCGCGGGGGGAAATACCTATGGCTACACCTTC
TRBJ2-2 | NA | NA | TRBV4-2 | CASSQGAGTFNTGELFF | TGTGCCAGCAGCCAAGGGGCAGGGACATTCAACACCGGGGAGCTGTTTTTT
TRBJ2-7 | TRBD1 | NA | TRBV2 | CASSPRQGPLYEQYF | TGTGCCAGCAGCCCTCGACAGGGCCCCCTCTACGAGCAGTACTTC
TRBJ2-5 | TRBD2 | NA | TRBV7-8 | CASSLRAGVEETQYF | TGTGCCAGCAGCTTACGAGCGGGGGTGGAAGAGACCCAGTACTTC
TRBJ1-1 | NA | NA | TRBV19 | CANWGQDKTEAFF | TGTGCCAACTGGGGGCAGGATAAAACTGAAGCTTTCTTT
TRBJ2-6 | NA | NA | TRBV5-1 | CASSLVAATGANVLTF | TGCGCCAGCAGCTTGGTGGCGGCGACTGGGGCCAACGTCCTGACTTTC
TRBJ1-2 | NA | NA | TRBV2 | CASSAWLGQTNYGYTF | TGTGCCAGCAGTGCATGGTTGGGACAAACTAACTATGGCTACACCTTC
TRBJ2-1 | NA | NA | TRBV29-1 | CSVPNSLVFSKRGGYNEQFF | TGCAGCGTTCCAAACTCCTTAGTTTTCAGCAAGCGAGGTGGGTACAATGAGCAGTTCTTC
TRBJ2-7 | NA | few | TRBV7-6 | CASSQKQGYEQYF | TGTGCCAGCAGCCAAAAACAGGGATACGAGCAGTACTTC
TRBJ1-4 | TRBD1 | NA | TRBV5-5 | CASSFMTGIGTNEKLFF | TGTGCCAGCAGCTTTATGACAGGGATCGGAACTAATGAAAAACTGTTTTTT
TRBJ2-7 | NA | NA | TRBV30 | CAWSGGQGNEQYF | TGTGCCTGGAGTGGTGGCCAGGGTAACGAGCAGTACTTC
TRBJ2-1 | TRBD2 | NA | TRBV11-3 | CASSFGGGLNNEQFF | TGTGCCAGCAGCTTCGGGGGGGGCTTGAACAATGAGCAGTTCTTC
TRBJ2-1 | TRBD2 | NA | TRBV2 | CASRPGGDEGNEQFF | TGTGCCAGCAGACCTGGGGGGGACGAGGGCAATGAGCAGTTCTTC
TRBJ2-1 | NA | NA | TRBV7-6 | CASSTRMDEQFF | TGTGCCAGCAGCACTCGTATGGATGAGCAGTTCTTC
TRBJ2-2 | NA | NA | TRBV19 | CATPRYTTNTGELFF | TGTGCCACCCCACGTTACACCACGAACACCGGGGAGCTGTTTTTT
TRBJ1-4 | TRBD1 | few | TRBV5-5 | CASSSGQGGEKLFF | TGTGCCAGCAGCTCAGGACAGGGAGGGGAAAAACTGTTTTTT
TRBJ2-1 | TRBD2 | NA | TRBV9 | CASSPGTTRWHEQFF | TGTGCCAGCAGCCCCGGGACTACCCGGTGGCATGAGCAGTTCTTC